This TCR beta chain was profiled in a study of radiotherapy plus CTLA-4 blockade in lung cancer. The protocol was immunoSEQ multiplex PCR, while the TCRdb copy is restricted to in-frame clones and leaves out a portion. The table records approximately 75,000 clones, more than 75% of them present only once. This CDR3 is built from 14 residues. In germline, CDR1 is SGHTA, CDR2 FQGNSA. Trimming stripped 2 bases from V and 5 bases from J, with 12 bases between. Sequences were derived from peripheral blood, sampled from a patient treated with radiotherapy plus ipilimumab. The sequence derives from a human donor with non-small cell lung cancer who had a complete response to radiotherapy plus ipilimumab. This rearrangement joins TRBV7-2 to TRBJ2-5; D is unclear. CDR3: CASSLINPKETQYF. For the CDR3, the DNA is TGTGCCAGCAGCTTAATTAACCCAAAGGAGACCCAGTACTTC. Full variable domain (missing parts from reference TRBV7-2 and TRBJ2-5): GAGVSQSPSNKVTEKGKDVELRCDPISGHTALYWYRQSLGQGLEFLIYFQGNSAPDKSGLPSDRFSAERTGGSVSTLTIQRTQQEDSAVYLCASSLINPKETQYFGPGTRLLVL.